One sample yielded the 20 T cell receptor beta chains listed below, sequenced in a study of CD8 T cells in ankylosing spondylitis. Their specific antigens are unknown. Study conclusions and caveats: Typical of ankylosing spondylitis blood, it appeared, was a TCR beta motif of roughly eight highly homologous variants.

MiXCR, run by TCRdb on the 5' RACE reads, gives a single entry per CDR3 protein. Of 250,000 to 350,000 distinct CDR3 sequences listed, around 7.6% were seen once; the top ten hold 13% to 15%. Input material: blood, either unsorted or a sorted T cell fraction (not recorded which). The source is a male donor with ankylosing spondylitis.

The V gene is TRBV5-1, the J gene TRBJ1-2, with no clear D. Germline V gene lookup returns CDR1 SGHRS and CDR2 YFSETQ. Trimming cost V 0 bases and J 2 bases, with 11 bases left between them. There are 15 residues in the CDR3. The CDR3 nucleotides are TGCGCCAGCAGCTTGGTTTCGAGAGGAAACTATGGCTACACCTTC. Translating it yields CASSLVSRGNYGYTF.

This chain uses TRBV7-6 with TRBJ2-7; 8 positions agree with TRBD1. Germline V gives CDR1 SGHVS, CDR2 FNYEAQ. The V segment lost 1 base and the J segment 5 bases; nucleotides outside the gene matches: 7. The CDR3 runs 15 residues. CDR3 region: CASSLGQGLENEQYF. DNA for the CDR3: TGTGCCAGCAGCTTAGGACAGGGGCTAGAGAACGAGCAGTACTTC.

The chain couples TRBV5-1 to TRBJ2-3; D is undetermined. The length of the CDR3 is 17 residues. Germline CDR1 SGHRS, CDR2 YFSETQ. Trimming removed 0 bases from V and 6 bases from J, with 20 bases in between. Here the CDR3 reads CASSLAASSRRRDTQYF. Written as DNA, the CDR3 is TGCGCCAGCAGCTTGGCCGCGTCTAGTCGGCGCCGCGATACGCAGTATTTT.

The chain joins TRBV11-2 to TRBJ1-6, with TRBD1 matching over 7 bases. Germline assignment: CDR1 SGHAT and CDR2 FQNNGV. The CDR3 sequence is 15 residues long. V lost 2 bases to trimming and J lost 7 bases; unmatched junction nucleotides: 5. The CDR3 nucleotides read TGTGCCAGCAGCTTATCACAGGGGCGGAATTCACCCCTCCACTTT. Its translation is CASSLSQGRNSPLHF.

The chain uses TRBV6-1 and TRBJ2-7; a weak D match, TRBD1 (5 bases). Trimming cost V 8 bases and J 4 bases, with 21 bases left between them. The CDR3 extends over 15 amino acids. Germline V gene sequence: CDR1 MNHNS, CDR2 SASEGT. The CDR3 sequence: CASGWGVRNGYEQYF. In DNA, the CDR3 is TGTGCCAGCGGCTGGGGCGTGAGGAATGGTTACGAGCAGTACTTC.

This sequence joins TRBV20-1 and TRBJ2-5, with 12 bases matching TRBD2. The CDR3 length is 15 residues. The germline V gene has CDR1 DFQATT and CDR2 SNEGSKA (reference sequence). The V and J ends lost 0 bases and 5 bases, in that order; junction bases with no gene match: 4. The CDR3, as DNA: TGCAGTGCTAGAGATTTAACTAGCGGGAGGGAGACCCAGTACTTC. Its protein is CSARDLTSGRETQYF.

This clonotype showed up many times. The chain is built from TRBV5-1 and TRBJ2-1; TRBD2 matches at 12 bases. J lost 0 bases, V lost 3 bases, and 7 bases had no gene match. This CDR3 spans 18 amino acids. Germline lookup yields CDR1 SGHRS and CDR2 YFSETQ. The CDR3 reads CASSSPGLAGSSYNEQFF. The CDR3 coding sequence is TGCGCCAGCAGCTCTCCTGGACTAGCGGGGAGCTCCTACAATGAGCAGTTCTTC.

This clonotype was counted a few times. V and J are TRBV29-1 and TRBJ2-7; 8 nucleotides align to TRBD1. This CDR3 is built from 15 residues. Germline values: CDR1 SQVTM, CDR2 ANQGSEA. With V trimmed by 0 bases and J by 9 bases, 13 bases remained unmatched. CDR3 sequence reads: CSVEDPRTGSLGQYF. CDR3 bases: TGCAGCGTTGAAGATCCTCGGACAGGGAGTCTCGGGCAGTACTTC.

The chain links TRBV28 to TRBJ1-5, with D maybe TRBD1 (5 bases). Per germline, CDR1 MDHEN and CDR2 SYDVKM. This CDR3 spans 13 amino acids. V was clipped by 2 bases and J by 6 bases, with 8 bases between them. CDR3 bases: TGTGCCAGCAGTTTAATAGGGGTTCAGCCCCAGCATTTT. Amino acids: CASSLIGVQPQHF. Filled out from reference TRBV28 and TRBJ1-5, the complete variable domain reads DVKVTQSSRYLVKRTGEKVFLECVQDMDHENMFWYRQDPGLGLRLIYFSYDVKMKEKGDIPEGYSVSREKKERFSLILESASTNQTSMYLCASSLIGVQPQHFGDGTRLSIL.

There are a few counts of this clonotype. CDR3 coding DNA: TGTGCCAGCAGCTTAGGGTCGGTCGGGTCCTATGGCTACACCTTC. Translation: CASSLGSVGSYGYTF. V and J are TRBV7-2 and TRBJ1-2; D gene uncertain. V shed 1 base and J shed 4 bases, with 13 bases lying between them. The V gene's germline CDR1 is SGHTA and CDR2 FQGNSA. This CDR3 contains 15 residues.

This clonotype was seen many times. The chain is built from TRBV5-1 and TRBJ2-2; 9 nucleotides agree with TRBD1. CDR1 and CDR2 from the germline V gene are SGHRS and YFSETQ. The CDR3 runs 15 residues. V was pared by 3 bases and J by 6 bases, with 6 bases of the junction left unmatched. CDR3: CASSSGDRGSGELFF. The CDR3 DNA reads as TGCGCCAGCAGCTCGGGAGACAGGGGGTCCGGGGAGCTGTTTTTT.

Ten or more counts support this clonotype. The chain links TRBV6-1 to TRBJ2-3; 10 positions match TRBD2. The germline V gene encodes CDR1 MNHNS and CDR2 SASEGT. V lost 7 bases to trimming and J lost 2 bases; unmatched junction nucleotides: 6. This CDR3 contains 15 residues. CDR3 sequence reads: CASTKAGGNTDTQYF. CDR3 nucleotides: TGTGCCAGCACCAAAGCGGGAGGGAACACAGATACGCAGTATTTT.

The V gene is TRBV6-1, the J gene TRBJ1-6; D not certain. The CDR3 runs to 13 residues. V lost 6 bases to trimming and J lost 7 bases, with 10 bases between them. From germline, CDR1 is MNHNS and CDR2 SASEGT. The CDR3: CASREHLNSPLHF. Here the CDR3 DNA reads TGTGCCAGCAGGGAGCACTTAAATTCACCCCTCCACTTT.

The table lists this clonotype with a few counts. The rearrangement links TRBV10-3 to TRBJ2-7; TRBD1 agrees at 9 bases. Germline CDR1 reads ENHRY; CDR2 reads SYGVKD. V trimming: 6 bases; J trimming: 5 bases; junction bases outside the gene matches: 8. The CDR3 totals 14 residues. CDR3 in DNA: TGTGCCATCAGGGGGGGACAGGGTGTCAACGAGCAGTACTTC. It translates to CAIRGGQGVNEQYF.

The V gene is TRBV7-2, the J gene TRBJ2-7; 9 bases match TRBD2. CDR3 size: 13 residues. Germline-derived CDR1 and CDR2 are SGHTA and FQGNSA. The V gene end was trimmed by 5 bases and the J gene end by 11 bases; junction bases not matched to a gene: 10. The CDR3 region is CASSELAGQSEYF. The CDR3 bases are TGTGCCAGCAGCGAACTAGCGGGTCAAAGCGAGTACTTC.

V gene TRBV5-1 combines with J gene TRBJ2-3; no reliable D call. The CDR3 has 14 residues. Germline loops: CDR1 SGHRS, CDR2 YFSETQ. The ends were cut back, 4 bases at V and 0 bases at J, with 9 bases in the middle. The CDR3 spells CASSADPSTDTQYF. The CDR3 DNA reads TGCGCCAGCAGCGCGGACCCTAGCACAGATACGCAGTATTTT.

This clonotype appeared a few times. The gene calls are TRBV19 and TRBJ2-1; TRBD1 is a possible D gene (5 bases). The CDR3 is 15 residues long. Germline CDR1 reads LNHDA; CDR2 reads SQIVND (reference sequence). V was trimmed by 5 bases and J by 7 bases, leaving 18 bases between them. CDR3 region: CASSQGAGLGNEQFF. In DNA, the CDR3 is TGTGCCAGTAGTCAAGGGGCAGGGCTCGGTAATGAGCAGTTCTTC.

This clonotype has a handful of counts. The chain combines TRBV2 with TRBJ1-1; tentative D call: TRBD1 (6 bases). The CDR3 totals 14 residues. V was clipped by 9 bases and J by 4 bases, with 18 bases between them. Germline V gene sequence: CDR1 SNHLY, CDR2 FYNNEI. For the CDR3, the DNA is TGTGCCAGTACCATTAAAGGGGGAGGCACTGAAGCTTTCTTT. Protein: CASTIKGGGTEAFF. Full variable domain (rest looked up from reference TRBV2 and TRBJ1-1): EPEVTQTPSHQVTQMGQEVILRCVPISNHLYFYWYRQILGQKVEFLVSFYNNEISEKSEIFDDQFSVERPDGSNFTLKIRSTKLEDSAMYFCASTIKGGGTEAFFGQGTRLTVV.

The V call is TRBV7-8, the J call TRBJ2-3, with D possibly TRBD2 on 5 matching bases. With 0 bases removed from V and 0 bases from J, the gap between germline ends came to 7 bases. CDR3 length: 15 amino acids. In germline, CDR1 is SGHVS, CDR2 FQNEAQ. The CDR3 region is CASSLATTSTDTQYF. CDR3 coding DNA: TGTGCCAGCAGCTTAGCGACTACTAGCACAGATACGCAGTATTTT.

This clonotype appeared many times. The chain is built from TRBV5-6 and TRBJ1-2, with 8 positions matching TRBD1. This CDR3 has 16 amino acids. Germline V gene lookup returns CDR1 SGHDT and CDR2 YYEEEE. The junction had 7 bases not matched to a gene; V was cut back by 1 base and J by 2 bases. CDR3 region: CASSLLGQAENYGYTF. CDR3 DNA: TGTGCCAGCAGCTTGCTGGGACAGGCGGAAAACTATGGCTACACCTTC.